This TCR beta chain originates from a study of T cell repertoires in cytomegalovirus infection. Overall study: Public TCR beta signatures were indicative of both CMV infection and a matching HLA type.

Regarding the study as a whole: CMV-specific HLA-C-restricted TCR beta clonotypes dominated the ex vivo response.

This CDR3 has 14 residues. V was clipped by 1 base and J by 5 bases; unmatched bases: 6. The V gene's germline CDR1 is GTSNPN and CDR2 SVGIG (reference sequence). TCRdb re-called the reads with MiXCR, one entry per CDR3 protein. Of some 350,000 distinct CDR3 sequences in the sample, under 35% were seen once. With respect to this clonotype: What it binds is not known.

The TCR comes from a human donor in good health (CMV status not recorded). Some clones in this sample may be carry-over from other donors' samples. This sample comprised cultured PBMCs, obtained from culture after CMV antigen stimulation. This chain joins TRBV30 and TRBJ2-5; TRBD2 aligns across 8 bases. CDR3 sequence: CAWSGGGRRETQYF. The CDR3 DNA reads as TGTGCCTGGAGTGGCGGCGGGAGGAGGGAGACCCAGTACTTC.